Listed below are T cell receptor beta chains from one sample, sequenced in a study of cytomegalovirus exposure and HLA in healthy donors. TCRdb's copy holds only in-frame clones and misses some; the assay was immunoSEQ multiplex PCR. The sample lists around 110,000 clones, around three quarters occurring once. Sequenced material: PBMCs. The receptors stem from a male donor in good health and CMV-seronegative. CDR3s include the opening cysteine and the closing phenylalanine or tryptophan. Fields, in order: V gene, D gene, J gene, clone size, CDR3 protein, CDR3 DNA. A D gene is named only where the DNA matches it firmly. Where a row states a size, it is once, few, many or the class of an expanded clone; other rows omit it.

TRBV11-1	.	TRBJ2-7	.	CASSFERGTELYEQYF	TGTGCCAGCAGCTTTGAAAGGGGTACAGAGCTCTACGAGCAGTACTTC
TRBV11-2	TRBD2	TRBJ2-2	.	CASSSSGGLAGTGELFF	TGTGCCAGCAGCTCCTCGGGGGGGCTAGCGGGCACCGGGGAGCTGTTTTTT
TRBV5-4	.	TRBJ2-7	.	CASSLAPYEQYF	TGTGCCAGCAGCTTGGCTCCTTACGAGCAGTACTTC
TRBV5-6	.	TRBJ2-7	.	CASSFGRGYEQYF	TGTGCCAGCAGCTTCGGCAGGGGTTACGAGCAGTACTTC
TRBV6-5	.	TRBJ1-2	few	CASSPINRDYGYTF	TGTGCCAGCAGCCCAATTAACAGGGACTATGGCTACACCTTC
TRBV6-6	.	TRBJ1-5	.	CASSYTTNQPQHF	TGTGCCAGCAGTTATACAACCAATCAGCCCCAGCATTTT
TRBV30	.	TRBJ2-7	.	CAWVGQGSVEQYF	TGTGCCTGGGTCGGGCAGGGCTCTGTCGAGCAGTACTTC
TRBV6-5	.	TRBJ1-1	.	CASLGGGLKTEAFF	TGTGCCAGCCTCGGGGGGGGGTTGAAGACTGAAGCTTTCTTT
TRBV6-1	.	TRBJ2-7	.	CASMQGTYEQYF	TGTGCCAGCATGCAGGGGACCTACGAGCAGTACTTC
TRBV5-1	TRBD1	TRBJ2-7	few	CASSFPGQGSSGESYEQYF	TGCGCCAGCAGTTTCCCGGGACAGGGGTCCAGCGGGGAGTCCTACGAGCAGTACTTC
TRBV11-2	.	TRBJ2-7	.	CASSYRLGHTFEQYF	TGTGCCAGCAGCTACCGTCTGGGACACACATTTGAGCAGTACTTC
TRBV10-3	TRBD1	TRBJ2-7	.	CATRTGHFDEQYF	TGTGCCACCAGGACAGGGCATTTTGACGAGCAGTACTTC
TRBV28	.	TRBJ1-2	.	CASAGAPGGYGYTF	TGTGCCAGCGCAGGGGCCCCAGGTGGATATGGCTACACCTTC
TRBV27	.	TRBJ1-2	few	CASSFGSTNYGYTF	TGTGCCAGCAGTTTTGGCAGTACTAACTATGGCTACACCTTC
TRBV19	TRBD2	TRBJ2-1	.	CASSGAGVSFF	TGTGCCAGTAGTGGGGCGGGGGTTTCGTTCTTC
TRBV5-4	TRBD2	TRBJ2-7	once	CASSGLAGDLEQYF	TGTGCCAGCAGCGGACTAGCGGGAGATCTCGAGCAGTACTTC
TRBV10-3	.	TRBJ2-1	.	CAISANSGDEQFF	TGTGCCATCAGTGCGAACTCAGGCGATGAGCAGTTCTTC
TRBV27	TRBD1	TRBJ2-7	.	CASSLTGAEQYF	TGTGCCAGCAGTCTCACAGGGGCCGAGCAGTACTTC
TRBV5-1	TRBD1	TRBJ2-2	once	CASSSDRANTGELFF	TGCGCCAGCAGCTCAGACAGGGCCAACACCGGGGAGCTGTTTTTT
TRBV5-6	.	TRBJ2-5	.	CASSRSGFPETQYF	TGTGCCAGCAGCCGATCCGGGTTCCCAGAGACCCAGTACTTC
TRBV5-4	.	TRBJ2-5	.	CASHRTQAGQETQYF	TGTGCCAGCCACCGCACCCAGGCAGGACAAGAGACCCAGTACTTC
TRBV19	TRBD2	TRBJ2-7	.	CASSILGLAGDEQYF	TGTGCCAGTAGTATACTGGGACTAGCGGGAGACGAGCAGTACTTC
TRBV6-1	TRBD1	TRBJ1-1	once	CASSVQGGANTEAFF	TGTGCCAGCAGTGTACAGGGGGGAGCGAACACTGAAGCTTTCTTT
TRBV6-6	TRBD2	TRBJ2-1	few	CASSLASGRVNEQFF	TGTGCCAGCAGCTTGGCTAGCGGGAGGGTAAATGAGCAGTTCTTC
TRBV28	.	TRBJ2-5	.	CASSTSGSPNQETQYF	TGTGCCAGCAGTACTTCCGGGAGCCCTAATCAAGAGACCCAGTACTTC
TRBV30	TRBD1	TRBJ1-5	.	CAWRGQGASNQPQHF	TGTGCCTGGAGGGGACAGGGGGCTAGCAATCAGCCCCAGCATTTT
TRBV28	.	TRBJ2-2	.	CASSLTTRVNTGELFF	TGTGCCAGCAGTTTAACAACTAGGGTAAACACCGGGGAGCTGTTTTTT
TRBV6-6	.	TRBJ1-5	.	CASSYGGPNQPQHF	TGTGCCAGCAGTTACGGAGGGCCCAATCAGCCCCAGCATTTT
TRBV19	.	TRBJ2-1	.	CASKGHTRRAYNEQFF	TGTGCCAGTAAGGGACACACCAGACGGGCCTACAATGAGCAGTTCTTC
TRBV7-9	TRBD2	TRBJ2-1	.	CASSHPLSGGSNEQFF	TGTGCCAGCAGCCATCCCTTGTCGGGAGGGTCAAATGAGCAGTTCTTC
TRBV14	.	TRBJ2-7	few	CASSHDDRRTGEQYF	TGTGCCAGCAGCCACGATGACAGGAGGACGGGCGAGCAGTACTTC
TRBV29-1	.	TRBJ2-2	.	CSVERTGELFF	TGCAGCGTTGAGCGGACCGGGGAGCTGTTTTTT
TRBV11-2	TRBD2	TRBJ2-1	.	CASSPRASGSKPYNEQFF	TGTGCCAGCAGCCCACGGGCTAGCGGGAGTAAACCCTACAATGAGCAGTTCTTC
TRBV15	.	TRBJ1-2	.	CATTRGRGDYGYTF	TGTGCCACCACCAGAGGCAGGGGAGACTATGGCTACACCTTC
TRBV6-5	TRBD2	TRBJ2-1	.	CASIQTSGSVYEQFF	TGTGCCAGCATTCAAACTAGCGGGAGCGTATATGAGCAGTTCTTC
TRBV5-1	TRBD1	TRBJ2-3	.	CASSLPGTEDTQYF	TGCGCCAGCAGCTTGCCCGGGACAGAAGATACGCAGTATTTT
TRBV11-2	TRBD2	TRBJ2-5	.	CASSSTSGEETQYF	TGTGCCAGCAGCTCGACTAGCGGAGAAGAGACCCAGTACTTC
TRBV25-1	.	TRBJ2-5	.	CASSEYSRGGVRETQYF	TGTGCCAGCAGTGAATATTCGCGGGGCGGGGTTCGGGAGACCCAGTACTTC
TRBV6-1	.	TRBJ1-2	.	CASSKDGGLYGYTF	TGTGCCAGCAGTAAGGATGGAGGACTCTATGGCTACACCTTC
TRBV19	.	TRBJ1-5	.	CASSTTTYNQPQHF	TGTGCCAGTAGTACGACAACTTACAATCAGCCCCAGCATTTT
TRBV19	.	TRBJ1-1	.	CASNFGQKVNTEAFF	TGTGCCAGTAACTTCGGACAGAAAGTGAACACTGAAGCTTTCTTT
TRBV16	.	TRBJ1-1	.	CASSGQMNTEAFF	TGTGCCAGCAGTGGACAGATGAACACTGAAGCTTTCTTT
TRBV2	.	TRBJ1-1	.	CASRTRALNTEAFF	TGTGCCAGCAGGACGAGGGCCCTTAACACTGAAGCTTTCTTT